This entry lists 27 T cell receptor beta chains sequenced from one sample in a study of blood T cell repertoires in COVID-19. Some clones are missing from TCRdb's copy, which holds only in-frame ones; the method was immunoSEQ multiplex PCR. The sample has approximately 200,000 clones; about 87% are singletons. Sequencing input: peripheral blood. These receptors were collected from a woman under 40 with acute or convalescent COVID-19.

The chain recombines TRBV5-6 with TRBJ2-7; 9 bases map to TRBD1. The CDR3 contains 13 residues. The germline gives CDR1 SGHDT, CDR2 YYEEEE. V shed 0 bases and J 5 bases; nucleotides not matched to a gene: 0. The CDR3 loop reads CASSLGQGDEQYF. The CDR3 region has the DNA TGTGCCAGCAGCTTGGGACAGGGGGACGAGCAGTACTTC.

Only one count was recorded for this clone. The chain has TRBV4-2 and TRBJ2-2; 8 bases align to TRBD2. CDR1 and CDR2 (germline): LGHNA, YNFKEQ. V shed 2 bases and J 3 bases; nucleotides not matched to a gene: 8. The CDR3 runs 17 residues. CDR3 coding DNA: TGTGCCAGCAGCCAACAATCAGCGGGAGACCACACCGGGGAGCTGTTTTTT. Residues: CASSQQSAGDHTGELFF.

With respect to this clone: At one end the junction does not follow the germline gene, possibly because of a read error. This chain connects TRBV20-1 to TRBJ2-7; 10 positions match TRBD1. The germline V gene encodes CDR1 DFQATT and CDR2 SNEGSKA (reference sequence). The CDR3 length is 10 residues. CDR3 nucleotides: TGCAGTGCTCTTGGACAGGGGGAGTTCTTC. Residues: CSALGQGEFF.

The chain uses TRBV28 and TRBJ1-1; 11 nucleotides match TRBD1. CDR1 and CDR2 from the germline V gene are MDHEN and SYDVKM. V shed 4 bases, J shed 3 bases, and the junction held 10 bases outside the gene matches. The CDR3 has 17 residues. DNA of the CDR3: TGTGCCAGCAGTTCTGTTGGGGACAGGGGGGGGTACACTGAAGCTTTCTTT. This translates into CASSSVGDRGGYTEAFF.

V gene TRBV19 combines with J gene TRBJ2-3; 7 bases match TRBD2. The CDR3 consists of 14 residues. Germline V CDR1 and CDR2: LNHDA, SQIVND (reference sequence). Trimming took 9 bases from V and 2 from J; bases not matched to a gene: 8. The CDR3 DNA is TGTGCCAGCAAAAGGGAGGGAAACACAGATACGCAGTATTTT. Protein sequence: CASKREGNTDTQYF.

This chain uses TRBV2 with TRBJ1-1; a weak D match, TRBD1 (6 bases). CDR1 and CDR2 from the germline V gene are SNHLY and FYNNEI. Trimming removed 7 bases at V and 1 base at J, with 10 bases between. The CDR3 is made up of 13 amino acids. CDR3 nucleotide sequence: TGTGCCAGCAAAGGACAGCCGAACACTGAAGCTTTCTTT. Its protein is CASKGQPNTEAFF.

The sample holds one count of this clone. In nucleotides, the CDR3 is TGTGCCAGTAGTAAGGGACAGGCCTACGAGCAGTACTTC. Translation: CASSKGQAYEQYF. This chain links TRBV19 with TRBJ2-7, with TRBD1 identical over 8 bases. CDR3 length: 13 amino acids. Germline lookup yields CDR1 LNHDA and CDR2 SQIVND (reference sequence). The V and J ends lost 4 bases and 2 bases, in that order; junction bases with no gene match: 1. The full variable domain, rest sourced from reference TRBV19 and TRBJ2-7, is DGGITQSPKYLFRKEGQNVTLSCEQNLNHDAMYWYRQDPGQGLRLIYYSQIVNDFQKGDIAEGYSVSREKKESFPLTVTSAQKNPTAFYLCASSKGQAYEQYFGPGTRLTVT.

This chain links TRBV28 with TRBJ2-5; 8 bases align to TRBD2. V lost 10 bases to trimming and J lost 2 bases; unmatched junction nucleotides: 9. Germline CDR1 MDHEN, CDR2 SYDVKM. The CDR3 totals 14 residues. The CDR3 bases are TGTGCCACTTGGGGTAGCGGGACTCAAGAGACCCAGTACTTC. It specifies CATWGSGTQETQYF.

This chain uses TRBV5-5 with TRBJ1-1; no firm D call. Looked up from germline, CDR1 is SGHKS and CDR2 is YYEKEE (reference sequence). The length of the CDR3 is 12 residues. V was clipped by 4 bases and J by 6 bases, with 10 bases between them. The CDR3 DNA reads as TGTGCCAGCAGCCTTGAGGGCCCTGAAGCTTTCTTT. Protein product: CASSLEGPEAFF.

The J gene is TRBJ1-4, the V gene TRBV7-9; D might be TRBD1 (6 bases). The V end was cut by 8 bases, the J end by 7 bases, with 17 bases between. The CDR3 is 14 residues long. Germline V gives CDR1 SEHNR, CDR2 FQNEAQ (reference sequence). The DNA for the CDR3 is TGTGCCAGCCGCCCGGGGGGGGGCGTTGAAAAACTGTTTTTT. Translated, it gives CASRPGGGVEKLFF.

The chain is built from TRBV28 and TRBJ2-1; D is perhaps TRBD2 (5 bases). CDR1 is MDHEN, CDR2 SYDVKM, per germline. The CDR3 spans 12 residues. The V gene lost 8 bases and the J gene lost 10 bases, with 15 bases spanning the gap. CDR3 nucleotides: TGTGCCAGCGGGTACACGGGAACGGAGCAGTTCTTC. Translating it yields CASGYTGTEQFF.

The V and J genes are TRBV15 and TRBJ2-1, with TRBD1 identical over 8 bases. CDR1 LNHNV and CDR2 YYDKDF come from the germline V gene (reference sequence). This CDR3 contains 17 residues. V dropped 2 bases and J dropped 4; count of bases not matched to a gene: 10. The CDR3: CATSRPFTGGGYNEQFF. In DNA form, the CDR3 reads TGTGCCACCAGCAGACCCTTCACAGGGGGAGGATACAATGAGCAGTTCTTC.

As to this clone: This specimen includes other DNA sequences encoding the same CDR3. The V gene is TRBV5-1, the J gene TRBJ2-2, with TRBD2 matching over 11 bases. CDR1 and CDR2 (germline): SGHRS, YFSETQ. V was clipped by 4 bases and J by 5 bases; unmatched bases: 7. The CDR3 is 16 residues long. Written as DNA, the CDR3 is TGCGCCAGCAGCCCATTAGCGGGAGGGAATACCGGGGAGCTGTTTTTT. Its protein is CASSPLAGGNTGELFF.

V and J are TRBV27 and TRBJ2-2, with a weak D call TRBD2 (6 bases). The length of the CDR3 is 17 residues. Trimming took 6 bases from V and 4 from J, leaving 21 bases between them. Germline V gene data show CDR1 as MNHEY and CDR2 as SMNVEV (reference sequence). CDR3 sequence (DNA): TGTGCCAGCAGCAGGAGGGGCCAGGGAATGTCCACCGGGGAGCTGTTTTTT. Protein: CASSRRGQGMSTGELFF.

This chain joins TRBV28 and TRBJ1-1, with a tentative D call TRBD1 (6 bases). V lost 6 bases, J lost 7 bases, and 9 bases lay in between. The germline CDR1 and CDR2 sequences are MDHEN and SYDVKM. The CDR3 is 11 amino acids. The CDR3 loop is CASSRGGEAFF. The DNA of the CDR3 is TGTGCCAGCAGCAGGGGTGGTGAAGCTTTCTTT. The full variable domain, in which reference TRBV28 and TRBJ1-1 provide the parts outside the CDR3, is DVKVTQSSRYLVKRTGEKVFLECVQDMDHENMFWYRQDPGLGLRLIYFSYDVKMKEKGDIPEGYSVSREKKERFSLILESASTNQTSMYLCASSRGGEAFFGQGTRLTVV.

This clone has a single count. This chain links TRBV5-1 with TRBJ2-5; D perhaps matches TRBD1 (5 bases). The CDR3 consists of 13 residues. Trimming removed 10 bases at V and 1 base at J, with 14 bases between. Germline assignment: CDR1 SGHRS and CDR2 YFSETQ. This CDR3 reads CASGRRPQETQYF. The CDR3 nucleotides read TGCGCCTCAGGGCGTCGGCCCCAAGAGACCCAGTACTTC. Together with reference TRBV5-1 and TRBJ2-5, the CDR3 gives the full variable domain: KAGVTQTPRYLIKTRGQQVTLSCSPISGHRSVSWYQQTPGQGLQFLFEYFSETQRNKGNFPGRFSGRQFSNSRSEMNVSTLELGDSALYLCASGRRPQETQYFGPGTRLLVL.

The gene calls are TRBV5-4 and TRBJ1-2, with TRBD1 matching 9 bases. Losses at the gene ends were 6 bases for V and 0 bases for J; bases not matched to a gene: 3. CDR3 size: 14 residues. Germline V gene data show CDR1 as SGHNT and CDR2 as YYREEE (reference sequence). CDR3 residues: CASKRDRANYGYTF. In nucleotides, the CDR3 is TGTGCCAGCAAGAGGGACAGGGCTAACTATGGCTACACCTTC.

V and J are TRBV19 and TRBJ1-2, with TRBD1 as a possible D gene (6 bases). V lost 8 bases, J lost 8 bases, and 15 bases lay in between. The germline CDR1 and CDR2 sequences are LNHDA and SQIVND (reference sequence). The CDR3 is 12 amino acids. The CDR3 coding sequence is TGTGCCAGTGGACAGCGGCAAAGAGGCTACACCTTC. The encoded protein is CASGQRQRGYTF.

The chain joins TRBV5-4 to TRBJ2-3; 7 bases map to TRBD2. V lost 0 bases, J lost 4 bases, and 11 bases stayed unmatched. Germline loops: CDR1 SGHNT, CDR2 YYREEE (reference sequence). This CDR3 is built from 17 residues. The CDR3 DNA reads as TGTGCCAGCAGCTTGGAAGGGAGGGCCGGGCTCGCAGATACGCAGTATTTT. Amino acids: CASSLEGRAGLADTQYF.

The chain combines TRBV9 with TRBJ2-2; 8 nucleotides align to TRBD2. The CDR3 sequence is 16 residues long. Trimming removed 3 bases from V and 3 bases from J; junction bases left unmatched: 7. The germline gives CDR1 SGDLS, CDR2 YYNGEE. CDR3 sequence: CASSGGTSRDTGELFF. CDR3 coding DNA: TGTGCCAGCAGCGGCGGGACTAGTCGGGACACCGGGGAGCTGTTTTTT. The full variable domain, its missing parts supplied by reference TRBV9 and TRBJ2-2, is DSGVTQTPKHLITATGQRVTLRCSPRSGDLSVYWYQQSLDQGLQFLIQYYNGEERAKGNILERFSAQQFPDLHSELNLSSLELGDSALYFCASSGGTSRDTGELFFGEGSRLTVL.

This chain uses TRBV11-2 with TRBJ2-7; D possibly corresponds to TRBD2 (6 bases). V was shortened by 0 bases and J by 0 bases, with 15 bases between the two germline ends. The germline gives CDR1 SGHAT, CDR2 FQNNGV. CDR3 length: 17 amino acids. Here the CDR3 DNA reads TGTGCCAGCAGCTTAGATTCCGGGACTGGCAGCTCCTACGAGCAGTACTTC. Amino acid sequence: CASSLDSGTGSSYEQYF.

The V call is TRBV12-3 or TRBV12-4, the J call TRBJ2-7, with D possibly TRBD2 on 5 matching bases. Trimming cost V 5 bases and J 5 bases, with 13 bases left between them. The CDR3 spans 13 residues. This chain's CDR3 is CASSNMRVDEQYF. CDR3 nucleotide sequence: TGTGCCAGCAGTAATATGCGGGTTGACGAGCAGTACTTC.

The chain combines TRBV28 with TRBJ2-3; tentatively, D is TRBD1 (5 bases). V was shortened by 4 bases and J by 5 bases, with 13 bases between the two germline ends. CDR3 length: 14 residues. Germline CDR1 MDHEN, CDR2 SYDVKM. The CDR3 DNA reads TGTGCCAGCAGTTATCGCCGGCAGGGAGATACGCAGTATTTT. It is translated as CASSYRRQGDTQYF.

This rearrangement joins TRBV24-1 to TRBJ2-5; maybe TRBD2 (6 bases). V lost 0 bases, J lost 4 bases, and 11 bases lay in between. Germline V CDR1 and CDR2: KGHDR, SFDVKD. The CDR3 has 15 residues. CDR3 protein: CATSDLDGSVETQYF. CDR3 bases: TGTGCCACCAGTGATTTGGACGGGAGCGTAGAGACCCAGTACTTC.

The CDR3 reads CASSLERSNEKLFF. In nucleotides, the CDR3 is TGCGCCAGCAGCTTGGAACGGTCGAATGAAAAACTGTTTTTT. The chain employs TRBV5-1 and TRBJ1-4, with no clear D. This CDR3 spans 14 amino acids. Germline V gene sequence: CDR1 SGHRS, CDR2 YFSETQ. V lost 0 bases to trimming and J lost 5 bases, with 8 bases between them. Based on the CDR3 plus reference TRBV5-1 and TRBJ1-4, the full variable domain is KAGVTQTPRYLIKTRGQQVTLSCSPISGHRSVSWYQQTPGQGLQFLFEYFSETQRNKGNFPGRFSGRQFSNSRSEMNVSTLELGDSALYLCASSLERSNEKLFFGSGTQLSVL.

The chain has TRBV5-1 and TRBJ2-7, with TRBD2 identical over 11 bases. This CDR3 comprises 18 residues. The V gene's germline CDR1 is SGHRS and CDR2 YFSETQ. Trimming removed 3 bases from V and 3 bases from J; junction bases left unmatched: 14. CDR3 sequence reads: CASSSIPTSGTTYYEQYF. Here the CDR3 DNA reads TGCGCCAGCAGCTCCATCCCGACTAGCGGGACAACCTACTACGAGCAGTACTTC.

On this clone itself: This specimen includes other DNA sequences encoding the same CDR3. The rearrangement joins TRBV11-2 to TRBJ2-1; D might be TRBD1 (5 bases). V gave up 0 bases and J gave up 8 bases, with 5 bases separating them. Per the germline V gene, CDR1 is SGHAT and CDR2 is FQNNGV. The CDR3 totals 12 residues. The CDR3 coding sequence is TGTGCCAGCAGCTTAGACAGGGATGAGCAGTTCTTC. Translation: CASSLDRDEQFF.